This T cell receptor (beta chain) was sequenced for a study of PD-1 blockade in classical Hodgkin lymphoma. Findings and caveats of the study: Patients with a complete response exhibited baseline diversity comparable to newly diagnosed patients. Exclusion covered patients beginning nivolumab under 1 year post-ASCT.

The CDR3 is 15 amino acids. V lost 5 bases to trimming and J lost 5 bases, with 18 bases between them. Looked up from germline, CDR1 is PRHDT and CDR2 is FYEKMQ (reference sequence). Regarding this clone: Its specificity is unknown.

Brentuximab vedotin exposure varied, and every patient relapsed after autologous stem cell transplantation. Method: immunoSEQ multiplex PCR; TCRdb's copy keeps in-frame clones and lacks some. The sample holds tens of thousands of clones, 75% to 90% seen once. Here the sequenced sample was peripheral blood mononuclear cells (PBMCs), taken at baseline. V gene TRBV13 combines with J gene TRBJ2-5; D possibly uses TRBD1 or TRBD2 (5 bases each). This clonotype was sampled from a human donor with classical Hodgkin lymphoma. The CDR3 bases are TGTGCCAGCAGCCAAGCTCCCGGGGCCTCGGAGACCCAGTACTTC. It encodes CASSQAPGASETQYF.